This entry features one T cell receptor (beta chain) sequence. Its specificity is unknown. These data originate in a study of CD8 T cells in ankylosing spondylitis. Trimming removed 7 bases at V and 2 bases at J, with 13 bases between. The CDR3 runs 14 residues. From germline, CDR1 is SNHLY and CDR2 FYNNEI. TCRdb recomputed calls from the 5' RACE reads with MiXCR, one row per CDR3 protein. The repertoire holds more than 250,000 distinct CDR3 sequences, roughly 8% seen once, with roughly 15% in the top ten. Overall study findings and caveats: Characteristic of ankylosing spondylitis blood, it appeared, was a TCR beta motif comprising about eight highly homologous variants. Earlier reports found some motif variants in synovial fluid and blood in reactive arthritis.

The chain recombines TRBV2 with TRBJ2-3, with a weak D call TRBD1 (6 bases). The sequence was obtained from a male donor with ankylosing spondylitis. The sequencing input was blood, either unsorted or a sorted T cell fraction (not recorded which). CDR3 in DNA: TGTGCCAGCAATAAATACAGGGCCACAGATACGCAGTATTTT. Protein: CASNKYRATDTQYF.